This entry describes one T cell receptor beta chain. MiXCR was run by TCRdb on the 5' RACE reads, yielding one entry per CDR3 protein. This sample carries 15,000 to 20,000 distinct CDR3 sequences, around 25% of them seen once, and the ten largest clones take around 60%. The CDR3 has 13 residues. The germline gives CDR1 SGHTA, CDR2 FQGNSA. V lost 8 bases to trimming and J lost 2 bases, with 9 bases between them. This entry comes from a study of T-cell memory formation after mild COVID-19. This chain links TRBV7-2 with TRBJ1-4; a possible D gene is TRBD1 (6 bases). Sample: PBMCs or a T cell subset sorted from them (not recorded which). The TCR comes from a man between 18 and 29 years old who had mild COVID-19 (a few samples of this study predate the infection). Cell type and time point are not known. In DNA form, the CDR3 reads TGTGCCAGCCGTACAGGGACTAATGAAAAACTGTTTTTT. It codes for CASRTGTNEKLFF. The full variable domain, its missing parts supplied by reference TRBV7-2 and TRBJ1-4, is GAGVSQSPSNKVTEKGKDVELRCDPISGHTALYWYRQSLGQGLEFLIYFQGNSAPDKSGLPSDRFSAERTGGSVSTLTIQRTQQEDSAVYLCASRTGTNEKLFFGSGTQLSVL.